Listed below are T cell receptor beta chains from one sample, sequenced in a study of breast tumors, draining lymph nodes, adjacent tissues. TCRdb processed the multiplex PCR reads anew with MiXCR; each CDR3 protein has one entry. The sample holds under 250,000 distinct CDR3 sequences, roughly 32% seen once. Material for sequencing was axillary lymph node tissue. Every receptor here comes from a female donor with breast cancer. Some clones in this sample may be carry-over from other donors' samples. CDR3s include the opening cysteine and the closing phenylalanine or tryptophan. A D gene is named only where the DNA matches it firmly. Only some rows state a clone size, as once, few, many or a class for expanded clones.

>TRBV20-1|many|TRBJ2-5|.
TGCAGTGCTAGAACTCACCCGGGGAGGGGGCTACGAGAGACCCAGTACTTC
CSARTHPGRGLRETQYF
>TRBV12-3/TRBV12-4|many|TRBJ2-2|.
TGTGGGTCGGGGGTCAGGCACACCGGGGAGCTGTTTTTT
CGSGVRHTGELFF
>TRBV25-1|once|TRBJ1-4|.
TGTGCCTGCAGTGCTCTTCAGGGAAACGAAAAACTGTTTTTT
CACSALQGNEKLFF
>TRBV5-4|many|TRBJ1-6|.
TGTGCCAGCAGCTTATGGGGGGCGGATTCACCCCTCCACTTT
CASSLWGADSPLHF
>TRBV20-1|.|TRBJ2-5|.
TGCAGTGCTAGGGTGCAACCACAGCAGGGGCGGGAGACCCAGTACTTC
CSARVQPQQGRETQYF
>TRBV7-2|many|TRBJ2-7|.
TGTGCCAGCAGCTTTGCCAGGGGGGGGGGTTACGAGCAGTACTTC
CASSFARGGGYEQYF
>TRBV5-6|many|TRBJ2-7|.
TGTGCCAGCAGCATCCGGAGGGGGAATTACGAGCAGTACTTC
CASSIRRGNYEQYF
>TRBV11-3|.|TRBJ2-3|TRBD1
TGTGCCAGCACCCCGGGACAGGGAGCTACGCAGTGTTTT
CASTPGQGATQCF
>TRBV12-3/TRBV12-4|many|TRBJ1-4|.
TGTGCCAGCAGTTTCCGGGGGAGGAGTAATGAAAAACTGTTTTTT
CASSFRGRSNEKLFF
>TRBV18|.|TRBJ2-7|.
TGTGCCAGCTCCTCCGGGACGGCATCCTACGAGCAGTACTTC
CASSSGTASYEQYF
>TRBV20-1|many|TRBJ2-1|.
TGCAGTGCTAGAGATGCGGCTAGTAGCTCCTACAATGAGCAGTTCTTC
CSARDAASSSYNEQFF
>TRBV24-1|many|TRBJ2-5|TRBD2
TGTGCCACCAGGGGAGCGGGAATTGGGGATGAGACCCAGTACTTC
CATRGAGIGDETQYF
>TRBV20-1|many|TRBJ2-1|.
TGCAGTGTACATCTGAGCTCCTACAATGAGCAGTTCTTC
CSVHLSSYNEQFF
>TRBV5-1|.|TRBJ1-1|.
TGCGCCAGCAGTCGGGGGGGAAGCGGCACTGGAGCTTTCTTT
CASSRGGSGTGAFF
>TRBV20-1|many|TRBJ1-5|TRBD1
TGCAGTGCTAGATCGCTTCTCAGACCGGGACAGGGACGATGGGGCAATCAGCCCCAGCATTTT
CSARSLLRPGQGRWGNQPQHF
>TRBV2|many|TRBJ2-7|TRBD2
TGTGCCAGCAGTGAACTCTGGCTAGCGGGAGTCGACGAGCAGTACTTC
CASSELWLAGVDEQYF
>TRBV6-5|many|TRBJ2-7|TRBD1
TGTGCCAGCAGATCAGGGGGTGGGTACGAGCAGTACTTC
CASRSGGGYEQYF
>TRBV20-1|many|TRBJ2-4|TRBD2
TGCAGTGCTAGTCTAGCGGGGACAAACATTCAGTACTTC
CSASLAGTNIQYF
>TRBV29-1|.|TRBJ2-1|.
TGCAGCCGAGGGTCCTACAATGAGCAGTTCTTC
CSRGSYNEQFF
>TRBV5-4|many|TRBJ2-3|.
TGTGCCAGCAGCTGGGGGACTGCTCTCCTGGGGCCAGATACGCAGTATTTT
CASSWGTALLGPDTQYF
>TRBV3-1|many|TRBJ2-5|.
TGTGCCAGCAGCCAACCCTCTGGGCAGGGTCGTTGGGAGACCCAGTACTTC
CASSQPSGQGRWETQYF
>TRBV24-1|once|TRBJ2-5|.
TGTGCTATCCTGGGACGGATTCAAGAGACCCAGTACTTC
CAILGRIQETQYF
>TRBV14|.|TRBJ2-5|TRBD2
TGTGCCAGCAGCCAAGAGAGACTAGCGGGAGTTGGGGAGACCCAGTACTTC
CASSQERLAGVGETQYF
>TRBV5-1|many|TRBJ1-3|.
TGCGCCAGCAGCCTAGACAACTTCGGAAACACCATATATTTT
CASSLDNFGNTIYF
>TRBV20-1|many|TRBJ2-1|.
TGCAGTGCTGCCGGGAGCGCCCGCCGCACCTACAATGAGCAGTTCTTC
CSAAGSARRTYNEQFF
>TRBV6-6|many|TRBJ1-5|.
TGTGCCAGCTCCAAGGATGGACATAGCAATCAGCCCCAGCATTTT
CASSKDGHSNQPQHF
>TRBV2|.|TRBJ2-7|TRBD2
TGTGCCAGCAGGACCGGGACTAGCTCCTACGAGCAGTACTTC
CASRTGTSSYEQYF
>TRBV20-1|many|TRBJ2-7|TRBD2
TGCAGTGGGGGGAGGACGGGAGGCGGGGACGAGCAGTACTTC
CSGGRTGGGDEQYF
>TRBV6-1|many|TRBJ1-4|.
TGTGCCAGCAGTGAAAGGGGCAGGGCTGAAAAACTGTTTTTT
CASSERGRAEKLFF
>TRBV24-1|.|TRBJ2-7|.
TGTGCCACCAGTGGAGGCTACGAGCAGTACTTC
CATSGGYEQYF
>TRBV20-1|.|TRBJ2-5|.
TGCAGTGCTAGTCCAGGGCGGAGGGAGACCCAGTACTTC
CSASPGRRETQYF
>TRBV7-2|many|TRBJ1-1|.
TGTGCCAGCAGCTTAGCAATGAACACTGAAGCTTTCTTT
CASSLAMNTEAFF
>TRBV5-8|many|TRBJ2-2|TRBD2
TGTGCCAGCAGCGGGGCAGCGGGAGCTGTGAGAACCGGGGAGCTGTTTTTT
CASSGAAGAVRTGELFF
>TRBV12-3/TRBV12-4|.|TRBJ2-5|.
TGTGCCAGCAGTTCGGGCGTACAGACCGAGTACTTC
CASSSGVQTEYF
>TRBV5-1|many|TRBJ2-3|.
TGCGCCAGCAGCTTGGCAGGACTGAGCACAGATACGCAGTATTTT
CASSLAGLSTDTQYF
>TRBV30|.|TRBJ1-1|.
TGTGCCTGGAGAATAGATGCGAACACTGAAGCTTTCTTT
CAWRIDANTEAFF
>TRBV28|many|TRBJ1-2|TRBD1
TGTGCCAGCAGGGACAGGGGCTATGGCTACACCTTC
CASRDRGYGYTF
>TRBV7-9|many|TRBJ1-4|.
TGTGCCAGCAGCAATTCGGGACGGAGGAATGAAAAACTGTTTTTT
CASSNSGRRNEKLFF
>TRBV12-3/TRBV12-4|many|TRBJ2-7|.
TGTGCCAGCAGTTTTCTCCACGAGCAGTACTTC
CASSFLHEQYF
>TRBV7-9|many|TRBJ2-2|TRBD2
TGTGCCAGCAGCTTACTAGCGGGGTACACCGGGGAGCTGTTTTTT
CASSLLAGYTGELFF
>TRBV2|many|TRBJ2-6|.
TGTGCCAGCAGACCGGATCTGGGGGCCAACGTCCTGACTTTC
CASRPDLGANVLTF
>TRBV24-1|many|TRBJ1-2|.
TGTGCCACCAGTGATGGAGGCGGGGGCTACACCTTC
CATSDGGGGYTF